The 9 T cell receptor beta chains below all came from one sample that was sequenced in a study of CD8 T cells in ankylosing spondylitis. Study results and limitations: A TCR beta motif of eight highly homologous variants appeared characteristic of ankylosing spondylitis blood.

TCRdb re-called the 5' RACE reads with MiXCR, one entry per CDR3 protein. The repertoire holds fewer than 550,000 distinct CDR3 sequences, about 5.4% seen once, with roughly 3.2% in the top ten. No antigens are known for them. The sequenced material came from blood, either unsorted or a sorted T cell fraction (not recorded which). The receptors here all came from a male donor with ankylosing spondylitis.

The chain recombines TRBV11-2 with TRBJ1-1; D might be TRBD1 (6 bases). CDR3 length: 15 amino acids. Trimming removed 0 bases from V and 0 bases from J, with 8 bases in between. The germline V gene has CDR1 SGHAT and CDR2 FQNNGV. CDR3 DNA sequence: TGTGCCAGCAGCTTAGAGGGGACACTGAACACTGAAGCTTTCTTT. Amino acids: CASSLEGTLNTEAFF.

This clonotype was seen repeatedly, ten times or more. The chain's CDR3 is CAISGARGAYEQYF. The CDR3 coding sequence is TGTGCCATCAGTGGGGCTAGAGGGGCCTACGAGCAGTACTTC. The chain recombines TRBV10-3 with TRBJ2-7; TRBD1 or TRBD2 may be the D gene (5 bases each). Looked up from germline, CDR1 is ENHRY and CDR2 is SYGVKD. The length of the CDR3 is 14 residues. V gave up 4 bases and J gave up 2 bases, with 12 bases separating them.

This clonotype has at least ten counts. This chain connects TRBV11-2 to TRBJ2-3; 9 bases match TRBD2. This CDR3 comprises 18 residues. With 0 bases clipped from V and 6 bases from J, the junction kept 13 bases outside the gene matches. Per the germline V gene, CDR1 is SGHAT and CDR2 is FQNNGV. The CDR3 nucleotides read TGTGCCAGCAGCTTAGACTGGGCTAGCGGGACGATGAGTGATACGCAGTATTTT. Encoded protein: CASSLDWASGTMSDTQYF.

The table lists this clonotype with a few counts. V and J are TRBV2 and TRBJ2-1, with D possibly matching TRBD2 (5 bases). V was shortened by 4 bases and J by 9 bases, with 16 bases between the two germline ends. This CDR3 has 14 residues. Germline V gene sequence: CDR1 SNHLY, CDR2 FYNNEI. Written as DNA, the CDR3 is TGTGCCAGCAGTGTCCGAGGACTGACGGGTGAGCAGTTCTTC. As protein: CASSVRGLTGEQFF.

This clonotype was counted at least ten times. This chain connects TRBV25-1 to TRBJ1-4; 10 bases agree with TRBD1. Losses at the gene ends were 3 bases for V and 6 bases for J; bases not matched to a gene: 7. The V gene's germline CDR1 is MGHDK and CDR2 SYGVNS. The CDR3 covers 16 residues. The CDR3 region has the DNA TGTGCCAGCAGTGACGAACCGGGACAGGGGTATGAAAAACTGTTTTTT. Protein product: CASSDEPGQGYEKLFF.

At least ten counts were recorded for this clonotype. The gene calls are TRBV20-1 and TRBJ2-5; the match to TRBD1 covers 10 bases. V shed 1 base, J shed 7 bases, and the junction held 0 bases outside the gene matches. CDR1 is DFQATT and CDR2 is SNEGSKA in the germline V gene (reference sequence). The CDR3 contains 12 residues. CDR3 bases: TGCAGTGCTAGAGGGACAGGGGGGACCCAGTACTTC. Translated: CSARGTGGTQYF.

The CDR3 DNA follows: TGTGCCATCAGTGAAGGTGACAGCTACGAGCAGTACTTC. Its protein product is CAISEGDSYEQYF. This chain uses TRBV10-3 with TRBJ2-7; possibly TRBD1 for D (5 bases). This CDR3 contains 13 residues. The V end was cut by 3 bases, the J end by 3 bases, with 9 bases between. Looked up from germline, CDR1 is ENHRY and CDR2 is SYGVKD.

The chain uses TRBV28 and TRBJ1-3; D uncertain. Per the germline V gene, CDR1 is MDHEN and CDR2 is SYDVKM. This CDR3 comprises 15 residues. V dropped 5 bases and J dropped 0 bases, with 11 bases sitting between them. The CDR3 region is CASSAGPNSGNTIYF. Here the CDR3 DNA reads TGTGCCAGCAGTGCCGGGCCGAACTCTGGAAACACCATATATTTT.

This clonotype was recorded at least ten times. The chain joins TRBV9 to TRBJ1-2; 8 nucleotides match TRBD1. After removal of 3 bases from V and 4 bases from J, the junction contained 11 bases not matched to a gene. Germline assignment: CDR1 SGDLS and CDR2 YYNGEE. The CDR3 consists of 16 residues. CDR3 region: CASSAQGARASYGYTF. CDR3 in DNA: TGTGCCAGCAGCGCCCAGGGGGCGCGAGCGTCCTATGGCTACACCTTC.